Listed below are T cell receptor beta chains from one sample, sequenced in a study of blood T cells in healthy people across ages. MiXCR was run by TCRdb on the 5' RACE reads, yielding one entry per CDR3 protein. The sample lists roughly 700,000 distinct CDR3 sequences, more than 20% occurring once. These data also formed part of another study, on T cells of mothers and their children.

The sample was blood. The source is a boy aged 5-17 years in good health. The CDR3 runs from the conserved cysteine through the conserved F or W. D genes are given only for firm matches.

j_call,d_call,v_call,cdr3_aa
TRBJ2-7,-,TRBV7-2,CASSPGQLAYEQYF
TRBJ1-2,-,TRBV20-1,CSARDRLREDIYGYTF
TRBJ2-5,-,TRBV29-1,CSVEAQQETQYF
TRBJ1-2,TRBD1,TRBV11-2,CASSSPQDRGKGYTF
TRBJ2-7,-,TRBV6-2/TRBV6-3,CASSSRELAVYEQYF
TRBJ1-2,TRBD1,TRBV28,CASSLLSRGPEYGYTF
TRBJ2-1,TRBD2,TRBV27,CASSRKHPGLAGVSYNEQFF
TRBJ2-3,-,TRBV20-1,CRPVGVYTDTQYF
TRBJ2-1,-,TRBV9,CASSVGPVDEQFF
TRBJ2-7,TRBD1,TRBV7-9,CASSWGTQGDYEQYF
TRBJ1-1,-,TRBV5-1,CASSLGGDTAKGTEAFF
TRBJ2-5,-,TRBV25-1,CASSELGEETQYF
TRBJ2-7,-,TRBV5-6,CASSLTGLGYEQYF
TRBJ2-7,-,TRBV12-3/TRBV12-4,CASSFAGSSYEQYF
TRBJ2-5,-,TRBV7-9,CASSPPNGEETQYF
TRBJ1-2,-,TRBV12-3/TRBV12-4,CASSAFMYGYTF
TRBJ1-2,TRBD1,TRBV16,CASSQSPGGSYGYTF
TRBJ1-6,-,TRBV12-3/TRBV12-4,CASSFRLAQGPLHF
TRBJ2-7,TRBD1,TRBV29-1,CSVEDGGQGSSEQYF
-,TRBD2,TRBV7-2,CASSLMGGEDNEQFF
TRBJ1-6,-,TRBV11-2,CASSLDRTSLALHF
TRBJ2-1,-,TRBV11-2,CASSLGWDRDF
TRBJ1-6,-,TRBV2,CASSPGPTNSPLHF
TRBJ2-2,-,TRBV3-1,CASSRSSTGELFF
TRBJ2-7,-,TRBV3-1,CASSQDPGITYEQYF
TRBJ2-3,-,TRBV29-1,CSVAGAGSTDTQYF
TRBJ2-1,-,TRBV7-2,CASSPGHPTNEQFF
TRBJ1-2,-,TRBV5-6,CASSLDREDGYTF
TRBJ2-2,TRBD1,TRBV5-1,CASSFTGGQNTGELFF
TRBJ1-5,-,TRBV29-1,CSVLGDSNQPQHF
TRBJ1-5,-,TRBV20-1,CSANTGGDQPQHF